The T cell receptor beta chain described here comes from a study of T-cell memory formation after mild COVID-19. Study-level results: Pre-infection memory already had some responding clones, implying cross-reactive memory joined.

Turning to this clonotype: No antigen is known for it.

The CDR3 totals 17 residues. V trimming: 5 bases; J trimming: 7 bases; junction bases outside the gene matches: 18. Per the germline V gene, CDR1 is SGHTA and CDR2 is FQGNSA. MiXCR, run by TCRdb on the 5' RACE reads, gives a single entry per CDR3 protein. The sample lists fewer than 700,000 distinct CDR3 sequences, approximately 18% occurring once. The rearrangement uses TRBV7-2 and TRBJ2-7; 9 bases are a match to TRBD2. The receptor was derived from an adult woman who had mild COVID-19 (a few samples of this study predate the infection). Cell type and time point are not known. Specimen: PBMCs or a T cell subset sorted from them (not recorded which). CDR3 DNA sequence: TGTGCCAGCAGCGGGGCAAGGACTAGCGCCTTAGAATTGGAGCAGTACTTC. Protein product: CASSGARTSALELEQYF.